The rows below give T cell receptor beta chains drawn from one sample of a study of T cell repertoires in cytomegalovirus infection. These TCRs are of unknown antigen specificity. MiXCR was run by TCRdb on the reads, yielding one entry per CDR3 protein. The sample shows fewer than 150,000 distinct CDR3 sequences, around 30% of them seen only once. The material sequenced was CD8+ T cells from cultured PBMCs, taken from culture after CMV antigen stimulation. The receptors were gathered from a human donor in good health (CMV status not recorded). Some clones in this sample may be carry-over from other donors' samples. The CDR3 runs from the conserved cysteine through the conserved F or W. The order of the fields is CDR3 protein, clone size, D gene, V gene, J gene. The D gene is left open where the match is weak. Not all rows give a size; the values are once, few, many and, for expanded clones, a class.

CASSLEWGSYNEQFF	few	-	TRBV5-5	TRBJ2-1
CASSPPTGNRGYTF	-	-	TRBV18	TRBJ1-2
CASSVGLAGYEQYF	-	TRBD2	TRBV9	TRBJ2-7
CASSSRTSPYEQYF	-	-	TRBV7-2	TRBJ2-7
CASSIIGSPGNTIYF	-	-	TRBV19	TRBJ1-3
CASRAVDNTEAFF	few	-	TRBV7-6	TRBJ1-1
CASSPLGTGAPYSNQPQHF	-	TRBD1	TRBV18	TRBJ1-5
CASSMGQGVGYTF	-	TRBD1	TRBV19	TRBJ1-2
CASSLYGISYEQYF	-	-	TRBV5-8	TRBJ2-7
CASSLGTWNTGELFF	few	-	TRBV7-3	TRBJ2-2
CASQWGATNEKLFF	few	-	TRBV4-2	TRBJ1-4
CSARDPHGQPQHF	-	-	TRBV20-1	TRBJ1-5
CASSWDRVSTLQGYTF	many	TRBD1	TRBV5-6	TRBJ1-2
CASSQDLASSGETQYF	once	-	TRBV4-3	TRBJ2-5
CASSIHDTGELFF	-	-	TRBV12-3/TRBV12-4	TRBJ2-2
CASTGTLYNEQFF	few	-	TRBV2	TRBJ2-1
CASSHKDRTDTQYF	-	-	TRBV3-1	TRBJ2-3
CASSFSPGQGPGEQYF	few	TRBD1	TRBV7-2	TRBJ2-7
CASSAEGDQETQYF	-	-	TRBV6-8	TRBJ2-5
CASTGKGVNTEAFF	few	-	TRBV2	TRBJ1-1
CASSLASQFPPYEQYF	-	-	TRBV7-2	TRBJ2-7
CATSDVTNSNQPQHF	-	-	TRBV24-1	TRBJ1-5
CASSPSGGGHEKLFF	many	-	TRBV4-2	TRBJ1-4
CASSSGANNSPLHF	-	-	TRBV6-6	TRBJ1-6
CASSSSGTGAGELFF	-	TRBD1	TRBV7-9	TRBJ2-2
CASSLSWGAGTEAFF	-	-	TRBV5-1	TRBJ1-1
CASSLQRGQPQHF	-	-	TRBV27	TRBJ1-5
CASSLVAGLANEQFF	few	TRBD2	TRBV11-2	TRBJ2-1
CAIREATNEKLFF	-	-	TRBV2	TRBJ1-4